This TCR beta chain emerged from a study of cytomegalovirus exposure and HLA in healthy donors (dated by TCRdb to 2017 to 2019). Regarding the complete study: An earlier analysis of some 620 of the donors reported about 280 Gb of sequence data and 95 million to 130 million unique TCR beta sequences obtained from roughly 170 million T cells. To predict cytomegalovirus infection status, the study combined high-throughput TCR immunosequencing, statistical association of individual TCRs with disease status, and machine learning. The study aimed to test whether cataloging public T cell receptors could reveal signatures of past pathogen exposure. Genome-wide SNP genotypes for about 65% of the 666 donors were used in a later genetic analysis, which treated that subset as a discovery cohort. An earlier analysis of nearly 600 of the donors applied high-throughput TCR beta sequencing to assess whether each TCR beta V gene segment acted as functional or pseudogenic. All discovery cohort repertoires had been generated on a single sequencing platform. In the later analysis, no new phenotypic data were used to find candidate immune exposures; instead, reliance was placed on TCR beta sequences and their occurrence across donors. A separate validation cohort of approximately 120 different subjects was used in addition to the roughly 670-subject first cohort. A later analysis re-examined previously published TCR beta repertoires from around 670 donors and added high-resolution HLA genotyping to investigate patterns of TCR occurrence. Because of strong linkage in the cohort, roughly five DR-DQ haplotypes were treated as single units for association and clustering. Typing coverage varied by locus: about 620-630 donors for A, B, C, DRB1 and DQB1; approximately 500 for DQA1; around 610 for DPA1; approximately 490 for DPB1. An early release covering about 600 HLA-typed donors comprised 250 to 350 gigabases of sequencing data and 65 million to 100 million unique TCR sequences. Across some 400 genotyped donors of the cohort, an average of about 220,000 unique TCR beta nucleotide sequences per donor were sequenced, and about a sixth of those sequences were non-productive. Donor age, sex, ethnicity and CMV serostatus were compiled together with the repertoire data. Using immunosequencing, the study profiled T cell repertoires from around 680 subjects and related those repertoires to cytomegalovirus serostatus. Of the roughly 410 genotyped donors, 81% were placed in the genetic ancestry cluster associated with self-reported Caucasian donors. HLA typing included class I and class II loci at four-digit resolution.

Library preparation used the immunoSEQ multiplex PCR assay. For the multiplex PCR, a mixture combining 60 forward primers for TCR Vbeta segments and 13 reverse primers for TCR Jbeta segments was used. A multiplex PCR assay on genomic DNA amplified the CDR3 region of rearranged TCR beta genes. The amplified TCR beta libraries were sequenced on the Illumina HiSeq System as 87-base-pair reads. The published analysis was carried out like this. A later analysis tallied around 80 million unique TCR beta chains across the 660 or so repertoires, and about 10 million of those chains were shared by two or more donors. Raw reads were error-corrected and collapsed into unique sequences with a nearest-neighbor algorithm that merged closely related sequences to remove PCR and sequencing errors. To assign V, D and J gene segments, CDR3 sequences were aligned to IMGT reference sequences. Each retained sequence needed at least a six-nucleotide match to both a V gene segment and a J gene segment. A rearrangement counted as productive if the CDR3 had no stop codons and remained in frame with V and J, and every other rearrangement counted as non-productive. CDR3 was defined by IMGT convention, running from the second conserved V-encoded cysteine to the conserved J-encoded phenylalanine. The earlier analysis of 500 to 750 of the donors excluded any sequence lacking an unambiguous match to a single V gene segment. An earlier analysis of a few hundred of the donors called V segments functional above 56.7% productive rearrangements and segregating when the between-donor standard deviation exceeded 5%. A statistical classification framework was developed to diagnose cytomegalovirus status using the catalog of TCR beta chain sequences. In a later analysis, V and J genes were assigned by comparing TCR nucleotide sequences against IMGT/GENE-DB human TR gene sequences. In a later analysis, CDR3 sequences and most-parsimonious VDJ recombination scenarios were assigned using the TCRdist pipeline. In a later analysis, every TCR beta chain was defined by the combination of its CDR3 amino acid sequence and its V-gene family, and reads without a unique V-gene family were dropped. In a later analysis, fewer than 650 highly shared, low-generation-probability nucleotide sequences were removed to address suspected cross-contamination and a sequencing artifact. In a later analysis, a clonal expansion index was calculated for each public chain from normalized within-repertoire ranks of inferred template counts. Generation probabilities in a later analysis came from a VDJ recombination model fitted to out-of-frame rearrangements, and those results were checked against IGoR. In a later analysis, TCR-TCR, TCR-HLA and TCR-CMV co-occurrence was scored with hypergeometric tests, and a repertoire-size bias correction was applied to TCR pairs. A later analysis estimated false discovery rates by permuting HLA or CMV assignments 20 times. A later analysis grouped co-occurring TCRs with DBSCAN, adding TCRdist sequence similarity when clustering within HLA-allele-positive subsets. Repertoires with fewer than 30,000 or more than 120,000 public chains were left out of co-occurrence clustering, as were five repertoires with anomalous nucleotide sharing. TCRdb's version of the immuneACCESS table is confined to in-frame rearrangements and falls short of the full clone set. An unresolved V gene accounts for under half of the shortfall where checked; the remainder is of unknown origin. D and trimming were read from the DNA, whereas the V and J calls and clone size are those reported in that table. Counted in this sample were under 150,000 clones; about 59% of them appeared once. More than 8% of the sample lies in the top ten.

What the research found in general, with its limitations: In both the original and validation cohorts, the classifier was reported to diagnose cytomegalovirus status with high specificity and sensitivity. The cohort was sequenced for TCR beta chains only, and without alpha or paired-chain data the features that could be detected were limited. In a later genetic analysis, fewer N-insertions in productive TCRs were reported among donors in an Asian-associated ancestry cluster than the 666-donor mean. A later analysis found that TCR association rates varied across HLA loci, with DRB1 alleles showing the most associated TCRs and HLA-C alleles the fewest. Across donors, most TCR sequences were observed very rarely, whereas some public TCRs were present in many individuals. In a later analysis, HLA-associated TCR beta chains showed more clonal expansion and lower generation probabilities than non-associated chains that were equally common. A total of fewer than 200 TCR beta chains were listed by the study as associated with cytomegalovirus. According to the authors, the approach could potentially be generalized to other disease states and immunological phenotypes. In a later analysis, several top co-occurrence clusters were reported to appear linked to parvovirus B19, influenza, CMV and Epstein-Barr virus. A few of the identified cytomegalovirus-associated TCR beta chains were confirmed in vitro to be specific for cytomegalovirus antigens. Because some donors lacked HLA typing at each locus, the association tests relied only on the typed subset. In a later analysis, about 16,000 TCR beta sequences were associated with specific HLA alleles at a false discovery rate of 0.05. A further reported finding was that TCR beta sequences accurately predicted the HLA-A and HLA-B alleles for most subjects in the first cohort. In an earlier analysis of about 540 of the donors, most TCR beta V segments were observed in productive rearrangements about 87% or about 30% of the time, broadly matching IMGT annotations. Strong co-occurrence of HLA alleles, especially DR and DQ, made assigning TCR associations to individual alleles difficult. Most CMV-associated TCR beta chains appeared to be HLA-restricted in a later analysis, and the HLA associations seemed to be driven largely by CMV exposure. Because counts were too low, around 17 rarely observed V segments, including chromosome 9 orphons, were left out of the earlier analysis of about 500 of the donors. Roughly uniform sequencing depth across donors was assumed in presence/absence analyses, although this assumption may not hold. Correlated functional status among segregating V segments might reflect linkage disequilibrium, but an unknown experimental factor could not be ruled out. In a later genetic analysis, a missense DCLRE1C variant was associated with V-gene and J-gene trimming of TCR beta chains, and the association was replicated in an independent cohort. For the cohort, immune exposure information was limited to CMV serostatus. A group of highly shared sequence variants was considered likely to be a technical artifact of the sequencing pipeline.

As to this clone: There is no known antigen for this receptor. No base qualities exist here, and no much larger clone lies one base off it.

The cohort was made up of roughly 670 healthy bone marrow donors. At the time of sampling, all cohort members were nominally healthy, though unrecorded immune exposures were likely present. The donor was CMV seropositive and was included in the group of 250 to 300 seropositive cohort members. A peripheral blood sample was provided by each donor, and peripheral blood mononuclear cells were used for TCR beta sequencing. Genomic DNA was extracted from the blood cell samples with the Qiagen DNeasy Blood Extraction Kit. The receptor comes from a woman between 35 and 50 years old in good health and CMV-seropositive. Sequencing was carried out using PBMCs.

The bases read TGTGCCAGCAGCTTAGGGCAGGGGGCCCACGAGCAGTACTTC. It translates to CASSLGQGAHEQYF. This sequence uses TRBV7-9 and TRBJ2-7, and 8 bases in between align with TRBD1. CDR1 SEHNR and CDR2 FQNEAQ were looked up in the germline V gene (reference sequence). From the cysteine up to the phenylalanine, the CDR3 has a length of 14 residues. Only the CDR3 DNA is retained, 42 bases long and in frame from the first base. For this chain, trimming is 1 base at the V end and 5 bases at the J end, and the number of junction bases without a gene match is 4.